This T cell receptor beta chain stems from a study of identical twins (dated by TCRdb to 2016 to 2018). The study in broad terms: The study deep-sequenced TCR alpha and beta repertoires from monozygotic twins, unrelated adults of various ages and cord blood to test whether fetal clonotypes persist. To rule out contamination, the twin experiments were replicated at different times with different library preparation protocols. Broad study findings and their caveats: In beta out-of-frame sequences, excess twin sharing was weaker, because having fewer shared sequences lowered the signal-to-noise ratio. In monozygotic twins, recombination models systematically underestimated out-of-frame TCR alpha sharing, but the models matched the sharing seen between unrelated individuals. Conclusions relied on cross-sectional statistical analysis, since the same donors could not be followed over many years. Compared with coincidental sharing between unrelated individuals, an excess of low generation-probability sequences was observed among out-of-frame TCR alpha sequences shared between twins. Fewer insertions were carried by abundant cord blood beta clonotypes; a weaker similar trend was observed in young adult naive repertoires, while no such trend was observed in memory repertoires. Invariant T cells such as MAIT and iNKT could partly confound zero-insertion analyses, although diverse VJ usage argued against such confounding for most clonotypes.

V gives up 6 bases and J gives up 4 bases, and the segment between their germline ends measures 15 bases. From its cysteine to its phenylalanine, the CDR3 spans 14 amino acids. The entry retains the CDR3 DNA only, 42 bases that are in frame from base 1. CDR1 and CDR2 are drawn from the germline V gene: SGHAT, FQNNGV. Library preparation employed 5' RACE. The instrument was an Illumina HiSeq 2000. A universal primer binding site was introduced by template switching, and a unique molecular identifier was present in the final cDNA, enabling accurate counting of TCR cDNA molecules. First-strand cDNA for TCR alpha and beta chains was synthesized from specific primers in the conserved constant-segment region. To control for contamination, each cDNA library was double barcoded with a SMART-Mk sample barcode plus Illumina barcodes. TruSeq adapter sequences, together with Illumina sample barcodes, were added in two successive PCR steps. Sequencing of the TCR alpha and beta cDNA libraries was done on the Illumina HiSeq platform using custom primers. Processing in the source paper ran as follows. Raw reads were processed with MiGEC to extract unique molecular identifiers, and MiXCR was used to determine CDR3 positions. Recombination models were inferred per individual with the repgenHMM and IGoR tools using an EM algorithm. The tcR package in R was used for shared clonotype analysis, with sharing normalized by the product of cloneset sizes. To study raw recombination free of thymic and clonal selection effects, out-of-frame nonproductive sequences were analyzed. Using fastp trimming at Q25 and MiXCR clonotype assembly, TCRdb reanalyzed the public sequencing data and kept in-frame beta chains. Rows with one shared CDR3 protein collapse into an entry with the most common genes and DNA. The V and J calls here are based on TCRdb, not the publication. The sample table records some 210,000 distinct CDR3 sequences; about a sixth of these occur just once. The ten largest clones take up around two fifths of the sample.

About this clonotype itself: The clone's antigen remains unknown. No much larger clone exists at a distance of one base, and base qualities are not known.

Only healthy Caucasian donors were included. Three pairs of female monozygotic twins, all aged 18 to 29 years, were included in the twin cohort. Positive isolation kits from Invitrogen were used to isolate the CD4+ and CD8+ T cell populations. This sample also appeared in a second study, on T cells expressing NK-cell markers. That second publication adds: Fewer than ten donors provided sorted CD3+CD56+NKG2C+, CD3+CD56+NKG2C- and CD3+CD56-NKG2C+ T-cell subsets, whose TCR beta-chain repertoires were profiled. Among the eight sequenced donors, seven were HCMV-seropositive and one was HCMV-seronegative. To restrict sorting to alphabetaTCR-expressing T cells, an anti-gammadeltaTCR antibody was added in several experiments. In six donors, the dominant CD3+CD56+NKG2C+ clonotypes ranked among the top 10 CD8+ clonotypes, making up roughly 1.0-7.0% of CD8+ T cells. Those dominant clonotypes were again the most abundant among CD3+CD56-NKG2C+ cells in a few donors, at roughly 28.3-60.1%. Whether the expanded NKG2C-expressing T cell clones were specific for HCMV antigens was left unclear. The study sequenced eight donors, all healthy volunteers chosen at random: three men and five women. HCMV-specific IgG was detected in serum with a commercial ELISA kit to determine HCMV serostatus. MIGEC was used to demultiplex reads and group the reads by UMI, and MiTCR was used to assemble and quantify clonotypes. To exclude erroneous sequences, any TCR cDNA sequence not supported by at least two reads was discarded. The tcR package was used for downstream repertoire analysis, with clonotypes matched between fractions based on CDR3 nucleotide sequence plus V segment. VDJmatch was used to annotate antigen specificity against VDJdb, with one amino acid substitution in CDR3 permitted.

The source is a woman aged 18-29 years in good health. The rearranged chain carries TRBV11-2 and TRBJ2-5; TRBD1 might be the D gene, on 6 matching bases. The material sequenced was CD8+ T cells sorted from blood. The CDR3 protein sequence reads: CASRSMTGLETQYF. The DNA sequence reads TGTGCCAGCAGGTCTATGACAGGCCTAGAGACCCAGTACTTC.